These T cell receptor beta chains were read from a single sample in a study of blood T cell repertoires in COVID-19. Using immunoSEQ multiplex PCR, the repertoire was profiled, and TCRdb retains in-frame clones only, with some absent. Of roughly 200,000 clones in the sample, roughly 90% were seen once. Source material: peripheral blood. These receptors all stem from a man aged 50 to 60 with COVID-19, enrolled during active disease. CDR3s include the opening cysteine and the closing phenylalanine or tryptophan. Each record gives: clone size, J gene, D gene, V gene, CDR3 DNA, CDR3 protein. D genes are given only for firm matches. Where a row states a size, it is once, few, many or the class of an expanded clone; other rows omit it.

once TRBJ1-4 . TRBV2 TGTGCCAGCAGTGATATGTTAGTGGCAACTAATGAAAAACTGTTTTTT CASSDMLVATNEKLFF
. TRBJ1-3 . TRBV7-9 TGTGCCAGCAGCCCCAACATGGGGAGCTCTGGAAACACCATATATTTT CASSPNMGSSGNTIYF
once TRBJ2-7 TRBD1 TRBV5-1 TGCGCCAGCAGCGCCGGGACAGGGTCCTACGAGCAGTACTTC CASSAGTGSYEQYF
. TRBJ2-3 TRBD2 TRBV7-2 TGTGCCAGCAGCCGCCGCCTACTAGCGGGGGGGGAAGATACGCAGTATTTT CASSRRLLAGGEDTQYF
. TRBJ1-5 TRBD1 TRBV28 TGTGCCAGCAGTTTACGACAGGGCGTGAATCAGCCCCAGCATTTT CASSLRQGVNQPQHF
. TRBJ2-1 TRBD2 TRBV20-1 TGCAGTGCTAGTGTTAGCGGGGGCCCCTACAATGAGCAGTTCTTC CSASVSGGPYNEQFF
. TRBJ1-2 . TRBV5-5 TGTGCCAGCAGCGCGGACGGGAGGTCGGATGGCTACACCTTC CASSADGRSDGYTF
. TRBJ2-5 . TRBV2 TGTGCCAGCTGTCCTAATTGGGAGACCCAGTACTTC CASCPNWETQYF
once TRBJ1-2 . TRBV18 TGTGCCAGCTCACCACCGTCGGCGGCCGATGGCTACACCTTC CASSPPSAADGYTF
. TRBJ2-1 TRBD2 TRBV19 TGTGCCAGTAGTATGTGGACTAGCGGGAATGCATACAATGAGCAGTTCTTC CASSMWTSGNAYNEQFF
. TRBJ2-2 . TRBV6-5 TGTGCCAGCAGTTATAACAGGGTTACCGGGGAGCTGTTTTTT CASSYNRVTGELFF
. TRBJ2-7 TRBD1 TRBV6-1 TGTGCCAGCAGTGAATATTCGGGACAGGGATCCTACGAGCAGTACTTC CASSEYSGQGSYEQYF
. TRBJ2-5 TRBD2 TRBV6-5 TGTGCCAGCAGTTATGGACTAGCGGGGACCGGGGAGACCCAGTACTTC CASSYGLAGTGETQYF
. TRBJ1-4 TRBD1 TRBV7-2 TGTGCCAGCAGTACTGAGTCGGGACAGGGATTGGAACTGTTTTTT CASSTESGQGLELFF
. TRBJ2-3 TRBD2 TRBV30 TGTGCCTGGACCTGGACTAGCGCCAGTGCTAGCACAGATACGCAGTATTTT CAWTWTSASASTDTQYF
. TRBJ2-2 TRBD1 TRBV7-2 TGTGCCAGCAGCAGGGACAGTAACACCGGGGAGCTGTTTTTT CASSRDSNTGELFF
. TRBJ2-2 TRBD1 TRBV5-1 TGCGCCAGCAGCCCAGGGGGCCCCGGGGAGCTGTTTTTT CASSPGGPGELFF
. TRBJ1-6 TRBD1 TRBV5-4 TGTGCCAGCAGCATACGACAGGGGGCAGGGTCACCCCTCCACTTT CASSIRQGAGSPLHF
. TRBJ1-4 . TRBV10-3 TGTGCCATCAGTGATAAAGGCGACTATCGGCGTTTGTTTTTT CAISDKGDYRRLFF
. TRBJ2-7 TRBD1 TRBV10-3 TGTGCCATCAGACAGGGGACGGCCTACGAGCAGTACTTC CAIRQGTAYEQYF
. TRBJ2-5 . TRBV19 TGTGCCAGTAGCACTGGTGAGTTCCAAGAGACCCAGTACTTC CASSTGEFQETQYF
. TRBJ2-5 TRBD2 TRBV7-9 TGTGCCAGCAGACCAGGGACTAGCGGGAGGGTTCTCCAAGAGACCCAGTACTTC CASRPGTSGRVLQETQYF
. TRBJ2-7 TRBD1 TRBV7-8 TGTGCCAGCAGCTTCGGGACAGGGAGGGACGTCTACGAGCAGTACTTC CASSFGTGRDVYEQYF
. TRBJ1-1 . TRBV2 TGTGCCAGCAGATTTTCCGGGAACACTGAAGCTTTCTTT CASRFSGNTEAFF
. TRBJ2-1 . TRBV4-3 TGCGCCAGCAGCCAAGAGCTACCCGCCGGGGTGGGGAATGAGCAGTTCTTC CASSQELPAGVGNEQFF
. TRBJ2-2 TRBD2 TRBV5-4 TGTGCCAGCAGCGCTCCGGCGGGAGGGCTTACCGGGGAGCTGTTTTTT CASSAPAGGLTGELFF
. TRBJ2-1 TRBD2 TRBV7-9 TGTGCCAGCAGCGCCAACCCTTTGGGAGCGGGAGGTGGCAATGAGCAGTTCTTC CASSANPLGAGGGNEQFF
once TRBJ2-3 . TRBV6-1 TGTGCCAGCAGTGAAGGCAGGGTTAGCACAGATACGCAGTATTTT CASSEGRVSTDTQYF
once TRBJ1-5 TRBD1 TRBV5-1 TGCGCCAGCAGCTTAGGGTCAGGGGGTCTCAATCAGCCCCAGCATTTT CASSLGSGGLNQPQHF
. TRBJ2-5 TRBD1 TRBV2 TGTGCCAGCAGGAGGGGGCCAGGCCTCCCTCAAGAGACCCAGTACTTC CASRRGPGLPQETQYF
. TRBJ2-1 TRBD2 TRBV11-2 TGTGCCAGCAGCGAAGGACTAGCGATTGAGCAGTTCTTC CASSEGLAIEQFF
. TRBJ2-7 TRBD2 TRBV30 TGTGCCTCAAGGGAGGGGAGCTCCTACGAGCAGTACTTC CASREGSSYEQYF
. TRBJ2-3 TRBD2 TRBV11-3 TGTGCCAGCAGCTTAAGCGCGGGGGGAGGAACAGATACGCAGTATTTT CASSLSAGGGTDTQYF
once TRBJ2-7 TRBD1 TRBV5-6 TGTGCCAGCAGCCCACTGGGGACAGGGGCCTACGAGCAGTACTTC CASSPLGTGAYEQYF
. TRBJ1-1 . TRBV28 TGTGCCAGCAGTCCATCCGGGGAGGGATTGAACACTGAAGCTTTCTTT CASSPSGEGLNTEAFF
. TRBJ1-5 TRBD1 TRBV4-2 TGTGCCAGCAGCCAGGATGACAGGGGCAATCAGCCCCAGCATTTT CASSQDDRGNQPQHF
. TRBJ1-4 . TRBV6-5 TGTGCCAGCAGTTACTCGAGCCCCATAAATGAAAAACTGTTTTTT CASSYSSPINEKLFF
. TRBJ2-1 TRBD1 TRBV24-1 TGTGCCACCAGTGATACAGACAGGGGACGTGGAAATGAGCAGTTCTTC CATSDTDRGRGNEQFF
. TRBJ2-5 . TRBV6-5 TGTGCCAGCAGTTTTGGGGCAGCACAAGAGACCCAGTACTTC CASSFGAAQETQYF
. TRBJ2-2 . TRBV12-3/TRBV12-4 TGTGCCAGCAGTTCCGGCACCGGGGAGCTGTTTTTT CASSSGTGELFF
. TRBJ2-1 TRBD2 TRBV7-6 TGTGCCAGCAGCTCAACTCCTAGCGGGGGGGCCCATGAGCAGTTCTTC CASSSTPSGGAHEQFF
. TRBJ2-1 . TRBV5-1 TGCGCCAGCAGCCACGAAACCGGGACTCAATACAATGAGCAGTTCTTC CASSHETGTQYNEQFF
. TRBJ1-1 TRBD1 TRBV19 TGTGCCAGTAGCTCGTTGGGGCACGGTGAACAGGGGCTATCTGAAGCTTTCTTT CASSSLGHGEQGLSEAFF
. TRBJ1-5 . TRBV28 TGTGCCAGCAGTTTGTCCAATAGCAATCAGCCCCAGCATTTT CASSLSNSNQPQHF
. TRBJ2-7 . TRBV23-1 TGCGCCAGCAACCCGGGGAGCTCCTACGAGCAGTACTTC CASNPGSSYEQYF
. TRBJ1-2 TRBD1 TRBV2 TGTGCCAGCAGTGATTTGGCAGGGGGTCACAATGGCTACACCTTC CASSDLAGGHNGYTF
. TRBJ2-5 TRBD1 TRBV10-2 TGCGCCAGCAGTGAGTCGGGGACAGTGGGCAAGGAGACCCAGTACTTC CASSESGTVGKETQYF
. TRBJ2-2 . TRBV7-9 TGTGCCAGCACCAAAGCTCAGGGGGGCAACACCGGGGAGCTGTTTTTT CASTKAQGGNTGELFF
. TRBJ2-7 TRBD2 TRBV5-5 TGTGCCAGCAGCCTACTAGCGTTCTACGAGCAGTACTTC CASSLLAFYEQYF
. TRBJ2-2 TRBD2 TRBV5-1 TGCGCCAGCAGCTTGGGGGCGGGAGGTAACACCGGGGAGCTGTTTTTT CASSLGAGGNTGELFF
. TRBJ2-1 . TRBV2 TGTGCCAGCAGTGGGCAGGGGAGGGCCTACAATGAGCAGTTCTTC CASSGQGRAYNEQFF
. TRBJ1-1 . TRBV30 TGTGCCTGGAGTGTAGGACAGACAAACACTGAAGCTTTCTTT CAWSVGQTNTEAFF
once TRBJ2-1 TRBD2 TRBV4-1 TGCGCCAGCAGCCAAGAAAAACCAGGGACTAGCGGGAGATCTGAGCAGTTCTTC CASSQEKPGTSGRSEQFF
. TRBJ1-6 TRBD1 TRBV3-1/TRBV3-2 TGTGCCAGCAGCCTTACAGGGGACCGATATAATTCACCCCTCCACTTT CASSLTGDRYNSPLHF
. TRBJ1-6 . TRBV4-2 TGTGCCAGCAGCCCATACCCGACCGGGACACTTAAGAGCTCCTATAATTCACCCCTCCACTTT CASSPYPTGTLKSSYNSPLHF
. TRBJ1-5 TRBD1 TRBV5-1 TGCGCCAGCAGCAGGACAGGACCGTATAGCAATCAGCCCCAGCATTTT CASSRTGPYSNQPQHF
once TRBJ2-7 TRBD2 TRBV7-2 TGTGCCAGCAGCTTCGCGGGAGGGAGCTCCTACGAGCAGTACTTC CASSFAGGSSYEQYF